These T cell receptor beta chains were read from a single sample in a study of blood T cells in healthy people across ages. Via MiXCR, TCRdb re-called the 5' RACE reads, giving one row per CDR3 protein. The sample carries approximately 1,700,000 distinct CDR3 sequences, 30% to 40% recorded once. Input material: blood. These receptors all come from a human donor in good health. Both conserved end residues are part of each CDR3. Each record gives: D gene, J gene, V gene, clone size, CDR3 protein, CDR3 DNA. The D gene is left open where the match is weak. Clone size is not always given. Where it is, it says once, few, many or a class for expanded clones.

- TRBJ2-4 TRBV20-1 many CSARDVTSNIQYF TGCAGTGCTAGAGATGTGACCTCCAACATTCAGTACTTC
- TRBJ1-5 TRBV20-1 few CSASPPGHSSKPQHF TGCAGTGCTAGTCCCCCGGGACATAGCTCTAAACCCCAGCATTTT
- TRBJ1-2 TRBV3-1 many CASSHRGGDYGYTF TGTGCCAGCAGCCACCGAGGGGGGGACTATGGCTACACCTTC
- TRBJ2-7 TRBV9 few CASSVSPGVDRGIYEQYF TGTGCCAGCAGCGTATCGCCAGGGGTCGATCGGGGCATTTACGAGCAGTACTTC
- TRBJ2-7 TRBV18 - CASSPPNLYEQYF TGTGCCAGCTCACCTCCCAATCTATACGAGCAGTACTTC
- TRBJ1-6 TRBV20-1 - CSASGGSYNSPLHF TGCAGTGCTAGTGGGGGCTCCTATAATTCACCCCTCCACTTT
- TRBJ1-3 TRBV6-1 few CASSRTDNSGNTIYF TGTGCCAGCAGTAGGACAGACAACTCTGGAAACACCATATATTTT
TRBD1 TRBJ1-5 TRBV6-5 - CASSVRGTGNQPQHF TGTGCCAGCAGTGTACGCGGGACAGGGAATCAGCCCCAGCATTTT
- TRBJ2-7 TRBV3-1 - CASIRRVGYEQYF TGTGCCAGCATTAGGAGGGTGGGCTACGAGCAGTACTTC
TRBD2 TRBJ2-3 TRBV4-1 few CASRPSSGGITDTQYF TGCGCCAGCAGGCCCTCCAGCGGGGGGATCACAGATACGCAGTATTTT
TRBD1 TRBJ1-2 TRBV29-1 - CSVEVSDRGFYGYTF TGCAGCGTTGAAGTCTCTGACAGGGGCTTCTATGGCTACACCTTC
- TRBJ1-1 TRBV9 - CASSVDWGNTEAFF TGTGCCAGCAGCGTAGACTGGGGGAACACTGAAGCTTTCTTT
- TRBJ2-5 TRBV5-1 - CASRASLATIETQYF TGCGCCAGCAGGGCGTCACTAGCTACAATAGAGACCCAGTACTTC
- TRBJ2-3 TRBV29-1 few CSVGPVQHHSTDTQYF TGCAGCGTTGGTCCGGTCCAGCACCATAGCACAGATACGCAGTATTTT
TRBD1 TRBJ1-5 TRBV2 - CASSPGQGTQPQHF TGTGCCAGCAGTCCGGGACAGGGGACTCAGCCCCAGCATTTT
- TRBJ1-1 TRBV5-1 - CASSSPGQIGTEAFF TGCGCCAGCAGCTCTCCGGGTCAAATAGGGACTGAAGCTTTCTTT
TRBD2 TRBJ2-3 TRBV5-6 - CASSLTTTRLGRESDTQYF TGTGCCAGCAGCTTAACTACAACCCGGCTAGGGAGGGAATCAGATACGCAGTATTTT
- TRBJ2-4 TRBV15 - CATSRPLETENIQYF TGTGCCACCAGCAGGCCCCTTGAGACGGAAAACATTCAGTACTTC
- TRBJ1-6 TRBV10-3 few CAISGDDVSSPLHF TGTGCCATCAGTGGGGACGACGTTTCTTCACCCCTCCACTTT
- TRBJ2-2 TRBV29-1 - CSVDSGLYTGELFF TGCAGCGTTGATTCTGGACTCTACACCGGGGAGCTGTTTTTT
- TRBJ2-3 TRBV27 few CASSPSIAKTTDTQYF TGTGCCAGCTCTCCCTCGATAGCGAAAACCACAGATACGCAGTATTTT
- TRBJ2-4 TRBV7-3 few CASSLGLPSQNIQYF TGTGCCAGCAGCTTAGGACTCCCTTCCCAAAACATTCAGTACTTC
- TRBJ1-4 TRBV10-3 - CVIRDGSNEKLFF TGTGTCATCAGGGACGGCTCTAATGAAAAACTGTTTTTT
- TRBJ2-5 TRBV7-2 many CASSFSPRETQYF TGTGCCAGCAGTTTCTCCCCGCGAGAGACCCAGTACTTC
- TRBJ1-5 TRBV20-1 few CSARLGNVGNQPQHF TGCAGTGCTAGGCTGGGGAATGTTGGCAATCAGCCCCAGCATTTT
- TRBJ2-5 TRBV29-1 - CSVDLARETQYF TGCAGCGTTGACCTAGCTCGCGAGACCCAGTACTTC
- TRBJ2-3 TRBV5-1 few CASSLSLRDADTQYF TGCGCCAGCAGCTTGAGTCTCAGGGACGCAGATACGCAGTATTTT
- TRBJ2-5 TRBV2 once CASSDRVAYNGQYF TGTGCCAGCAGTGACAGGGTGGCCTACAATGGGCAGTACTTC
- TRBJ1-4 TRBV19 - CASSRKFEKLFF TGTGCCAGTAGTCGGAAATTCGAAAAACTGTTTTTT
- TRBJ2-7 TRBV7-7 many CASSLDGNSEQYF TGTGCTAGCAGCTTAGACGGGAACTCCGAGCAGTACTTC
TRBD2 TRBJ2-7 TRBV3-1 - CASSTRGGHEQYF TGTGCCAGCAGCACACGCGGGGGTCACGAGCAGTACTTC
TRBD1 TRBJ1-2 TRBV4-2 few CASSPRTGSMEGYTF TGTGCCAGCAGCCCCCGGACAGGGAGTATGGAGGGCTACACCTTC
- TRBJ2-7 TRBV5-1 - CASSLEAGRKNYEQYF TGCGCCAGCAGCTTGGAGGCGGGACGGAAAAACTACGAGCAGTACTTC
TRBD2 TRBJ2-1 TRBV6-2/TRBV6-3 few CASSPLAGGRSTEFF TGTGCCAGCAGCCCATTAGCGGGGGGGCGAAGTACTGAGTTCTTC
- TRBJ2-5 TRBV20-1 many CSAQTQETQYF TGCAGCGCACAAACACAAGAGACCCAGTACTTC
- TRBJ1-2 TRBV28 few CASLPGPYYGYTF TGTGCCAGCCTGCCCGGGCCCTACTATGGCTACACCTTC
TRBD2 TRBJ2-5 TRBV2 - CASSGVAGEGETQYF TGTGCCAGCAGTGGAGTAGCGGGGGAAGGAGAGACCCAGTACTTC
- TRBJ2-5 TRBV6-2/TRBV6-3 - CASSYRYRDPQYF TGTGCCAGCAGTTACCGATACCGGGACCCCCAGTACTTC
- TRBJ1-1 TRBV5-1 - CASSLAPRGNTEAFF TGCGCCAGCAGCTTGGCCCCAAGGGGGAACACTGAAGCTTTCTTT
TRBD1 TRBJ1-5 TRBV6-2/TRBV6-3 once CASSSTGIGPQHF TGTGCCAGCAGTTCGACAGGGATTGGGCCCCAGCATTTT
- TRBJ2-7 TRBV20-1 - CSAPTIQGGEQYF TGCAGTGCCCCAACCATACAGGGAGGGGAGCAGTACTTC
- TRBJ2-6 TRBV20-1 many CSATSAQGLDSGANVLTF TGCAGTGCTACTAGCGCACAGGGTTTAGACTCTGGGGCCAACGTCCTGACTTTC
- TRBJ2-1 TRBV5-6 - CASRSGPEQFF TGTGCCAGCAGGTCTGGGCCAGAGCAGTTCTTC
- TRBJ2-5 TRBV27 - CASSSLDRLGVNQETQYF TGTGCCAGCAGTTCTTTGGACCGATTGGGAGTCAACCAAGAGACCCAGTACTTC
TRBD1 TRBJ2-1 TRBV15 - CATSDRELVNEQFF TGTGCCACTTCCGACAGGGAACTGGTCAATGAGCAGTTCTTC
- TRBJ2-1 TRBV12-5 few CASNRRQGRDEQFF TGTGCTAGTAACCGCCGACAGGGGAGGGATGAGCAGTTCTTC